This entry lists 19 T cell receptor beta chains sequenced from one sample in a study of shared clonotypes between healthy human individuals. Measured with immunoSEQ multiplex PCR; TCRdb has only the in-frame clones, and not every one. The sample lists 2 million to 2.5 million clones, 85% to 95% occurring once. Sequenced material: naive CD4+ T cells from PBMCs. Subset given: CD45RA+ positively selected. These receptors came from a man between 18 and 29 years old in good health. Some clones in this sample may be carry-over from other donors' samples.

A word on this clone: At the DNA level, this CDR3 is encoded by other sequences in the same sample as well. This rearrangement joins TRBV5-1 to TRBJ1-2; perhaps TRBD1 as D (6 bases). This CDR3 is built from 13 residues. The V end was cut by 5 bases, the J end by 2 bases, with 10 bases between. Germline V gene lookup returns CDR1 SGHRS and CDR2 YFSETQ. Here the CDR3 reads CASSSGQNYGYTF. CDR3 nucleotide sequence: TGCGCCAGCAGTTCAGGACAGAACTATGGCTACACCTTC.

The chain links TRBV7-9 to TRBJ2-1; the D is unclear. This CDR3 is 14 amino acids long. The germline V gene has CDR1 SEHNR and CDR2 FQNEAQ (reference sequence). The V and J ends lost 5 bases and 8 bases respectively, with 16 bases between them. The CDR3, as DNA: TGTGCCAGCAGCATACGTGGGATGGCGGATGAGCAGTTCTTC. It specifies CASSIRGMADEQFF.

Turning to this clone: The sample has other DNA sequences that encode this CDR3 too. This chain uses TRBV4-3 with TRBJ1-4; TRBD1 is a possible D gene (5 bases). This CDR3 has 13 amino acids. Germline lookup yields CDR1 LGHNA and CDR2 YSLEER. Trimming left V 1 base short and J 8 bases short, with 8 bases between. The CDR3 sequence: CASSQVRGEKLFF. The CDR3 region has the DNA TGCGCCAGCAGCCAAGTTCGGGGGGAAAAACTGTTTTTT.

The chain links TRBV29-1 to TRBJ1-2, with 9 bases fitting TRBD1. The germline V gene has CDR1 SQVTM and CDR2 ANQGSEA. The CDR3 contains 15 residues. The ends lost 0 bases at V and 1 base at J; junction bases unmatched: 3. The CDR3 DNA reads as TGCAGCGTTGAAGATGGGACAGGGAGTAACTATGGCTACACCTTC. Residues: CSVEDGTGSNYGYTF.

The chain combines TRBV15 with TRBJ2-2, with TRBD2 as a possible D gene (5 bases). V lost 8 bases and J 6 bases, leaving 10 bases between the germline ends. There are 12 residues in the CDR3. CDR1 is LNHNV and CDR2 is YYDKDF in the germline V gene (reference sequence). CDR3 region: CATQKRSGELFF. As DNA, the CDR3 is TGTGCCACCCAAAAGCGGTCCGGGGAGCTGTTTTTT.

This chain links TRBV6-9 with TRBJ1-1; D may be TRBD1 (5 bases). V shed 5 bases and J shed 6 bases, with 13 bases lying between them. CDR1 is MNHGY, CDR2 SVAAGI, per germline. This CDR3 is 13 amino acids long. In DNA, the CDR3 is TGTGCCAGCAGTCCCCCCCCCAGGGCTGAAGCTTTCTTT. Translated: CASSPPPRAEAFF.

This chain joins TRBV19 and TRBJ1-1, with 7 bases lining up with TRBD1. Germline V gives CDR1 LNHDA, CDR2 SQIVND (reference sequence). V lost 4 bases to trimming and J lost 7 bases; unmatched junction nucleotides: 6. There are 13 residues in the CDR3. CDR3 nucleotides: TGTGCCAGTAGTAAAGGGACAGATGGTGAAGCTTTCTTT. Protein: CASSKGTDGEAFF.

The CDR3 sequence: CATSSRRTTLGNTIYF. The CDR3 DNA reads TGTGCCACCAGCAGTCGCCGGACCACCCTCGGAAACACCATATATTTT. J is TRBJ1-3 and V is TRBV15, with D unclear. V gave up 3 bases and J gave up 4 bases, with 16 bases separating them. The CDR3 loop spans 16 amino acids. Germline V gene data show CDR1 as LNHNV and CDR2 as YYDKDF (reference sequence).

DNA for the CDR3: TGTGCCAGCCTCCCCTGGGGCGGGTTGAGCTCCTACAATGAGCAGTTCTTC. Translating gives CASLPWGGLSSYNEQFF. The chain recombines TRBV11-1 with TRBJ2-1; D is tentatively TRBD1 or TRBD2 (5 bases each). The CDR3 is 17 residues long. The V gene's germline CDR1 is SGHAT and CDR2 FQDESV (reference sequence). Deletions cut 8 bases from V and 0 bases from J, with 20 bases between.

The chain combines TRBV11-3 with TRBJ1-1; D is undetermined. V lost 0 bases and J 5 bases, leaving 7 bases between the germline ends. The CDR3 totals 13 residues. The germline CDR1 and CDR2 sequences are SGHNT and YENEEA. This CDR3 reads CASSLEWRTEAFF. The CDR3 DNA sequence: TGTGCCAGCAGCTTAGAATGGAGGACTGAAGCTTTCTTT.

This clone has more than one count but fewer than ten. This rearrangement joins TRBV7-3 to TRBJ1-2; 8 nucleotides line up with TRBD1. This CDR3 has 12 residues. Germline CDR1 is SGHTA and CDR2 is FQGTGA. V shed 5 bases and J 7 bases; nucleotides not matched to a gene: 3. CDR3: CASSKDRGGYTF. The CDR3 nucleotides are TGTGCCAGCAGCAAAGACAGGGGTGGCTACACCTTC.

This clone was seen a single time. The gene calls are TRBV28 and TRBJ2-2; 13 bases fit TRBD2. This CDR3 region has 16 residues. Germline V CDR1 and CDR2: MDHEN, SYDVKM. The J segment lost 9 bases and the V segment lost 11 bases, leaving 15 bases of the junction unmatched. This chain's CDR3 is CARSPPGTSGIRELFF. The CDR3, as DNA: TGTGCCCGCTCCCCACCGGGGACTAGCGGGATCCGGGAGCTGTTTTTT. The complete variable domain, with remaining parts taken from reference TRBV28 and TRBJ2-2, reads DVKVTQSSRYLVKRTGEKVFLECVQDMDHENMFWYRQDPGLGLRLIYFSYDVKMKEKGDIPEGYSVSREKKERFSLILESASTNQTSMYLCARSPPGTSGIRELFFGEGSRLTVL.

The chain employs TRBV27 and TRBJ2-3, with D tentatively TRBD2 (6 bases). Trimming pared 6 bases from V and 2 bases from J, leaving 15 bases between. This CDR3 region has 15 residues. Per the germline V gene, CDR1 is MNHEY and CDR2 is SMNVEV (reference sequence). The CDR3 DNA reads as TGTGCCAGCAGGCTCGGGACTGCGTACACAGATACGCAGTATTTT. Its protein is CASRLGTAYTDTQYF.

The chain couples TRBV5-1 to TRBJ1-1; TRBD1 matches 9 bases. CDR1 and CDR2 from the germline V gene are SGHRS and YFSETQ. The V gene end was trimmed by 3 bases and the J gene end by 6 bases; junction bases not matched to a gene: 15. CDR3 length equals 17 residues. CDR3: CASSSDPRDRVRSEAFF. CDR3 coding DNA: TGCGCCAGCAGCTCGGATCCCCGGGACAGGGTCAGATCTGAAGCTTTCTTT.

V usage is TRBV28 and J usage is TRBJ2-3; maybe TRBD2 (6 bases). Looked up from germline, CDR1 is MDHEN and CDR2 is SYDVKM. This CDR3 region has 17 residues. V was shortened by 8 bases and J by 4 bases, with 25 bases between the two germline ends. This CDR3 is CASRPPRDFSKSDTQYF. In DNA, the CDR3 is TGTGCCAGCCGGCCCCCCCGGGACTTTTCTAAGTCAGATACGCAGTATTTT.

V is TRBV5-4 and J is TRBJ1-2; no clear D gene. The CDR3 runs to 13 residues. Germline V gene data show CDR1 as SGHNT and CDR2 as YYREEE (reference sequence). V was clipped by 1 base and J by 7 bases, with 11 bases between them. The CDR3 DNA is TGTGCCAGCAGCTTGTGGCCAGCCTCTGGCTACACCTTC. Translating it yields CASSLWPASGYTF.

This chain links TRBV5-1 with TRBJ2-2; TRBD2 aligns across 10 bases. The germline V gene encodes CDR1 SGHRS and CDR2 YFSETQ. This CDR3 has 16 amino acids. J lost 1 base, V lost 3 bases, and 3 bases had no gene match. CDR3 in DNA: TGCGCCAGCAGCTGGACTAGCGGAGAGAACACCGGGGAGCTGTTTTTT. Its protein product is CASSWTSGENTGELFF.

The V and J genes are TRBV7-2 and TRBJ1-4; TRBD1 matches at 7 bases. The germline gives CDR1 SGHTA, CDR2 FQGNSA. CDR3 size: 15 residues. V was pared by 5 bases and J by 4 bases, with 7 bases of the junction left unmatched. The CDR3 nucleotides are TGTGCCAGCAGCCTACGCAGGGGGTATAATGAAAAACTGTTTTTT. It encodes CASSLRRGYNEKLFF.

The chain links TRBV6-5 to TRBJ1-5; a possible D gene is TRBD1 (6 bases). This CDR3 contains 14 residues. CDR1 and CDR2 from the germline V gene are MNHEY and SVGAGI. The V gene lost 6 bases and the J gene lost 7 bases, with 16 bases spanning the gap. CDR3 loop: CASSPLGGGQPQHF. The CDR3 DNA sequence: TGTGCCAGCAGCCCCCTGGGTGGGGGCCAGCCCCAGCATTTT.